These 10 T cell receptor beta chains were sequenced from one sample in a study of identifying expanded T cells in peripheral blood. Profiled with immunoSEQ multiplex PCR; TCRdb holds only in-frame clones, not every one. This sample has tens of thousands of clones; about 83% occur once, and the top ten carry around 20%. The sample comprised blood. The source is a person between 18 and 69 years old in good health.

V is TRBV5-1 and J is TRBJ2-1; either TRBD1 or TRBD2 may fit D (5 bases each). Germline V gene sequence: CDR1 SGHRS, CDR2 YFSETQ. This CDR3 spans 16 amino acids. Deletions cut 2 bases from V and 0 bases from J, with 12 bases between. As DNA, the CDR3 is TGCGCCAGCAGCTTCGGGACCGGAATCTCCTACAATGAGCAGTTCTTC. It yields the protein CASSFGTGISYNEQFF.

The chain uses TRBV5-4 and TRBJ2-5, with TRBD1 as a possible D gene (6 bases). Germline CDR1 and CDR2: SGHNT and YYREEE (reference sequence). V lost 2 bases to trimming and J lost 5 bases, with 10 bases between them. CDR3 length equals 13 residues. The CDR3 is CASSFQGSETQYF. The CDR3 nucleotides read TGTGCCAGCAGCTTCCAGGGGTCGGAGACCCAGTACTTC.

This clone came up once. V is TRBV7-8 and J is TRBJ2-1, with D perhaps matching TRBD1 (6 bases). CDR1 SGHVS and CDR2 FQNEAQ come from the germline V gene. The CDR3 is 15 residues long. Trimming stripped 1 base from V and 4 bases from J, with 11 bases between. The CDR3 region is CASSLEDSPYNEQFF. The DNA for the CDR3 is TGTGCCAGCAGCTTAGAGGACAGTCCATACAATGAGCAGTTCTTC.

The chain has TRBV5-1 and TRBJ1-1, with a possible D match to TRBD1 (5 bases). V was trimmed by 5 bases and J by 6 bases, leaving 17 bases between them. The CDR3 spans 14 residues. CDR1 is SGHRS and CDR2 is YFSETQ in the germline V gene. Here the CDR3 reads CASSLGTVGAEAFF. The CDR3 DNA is TGCGCCAGCAGTCTAGGGACGGTGGGGGCTGAAGCTTTCTTT.

The gene calls are TRBV5-1 and TRBJ2-7, with 16 bases that match TRBD2. V lost 0 bases, J lost 3 bases, and 3 bases stayed unmatched. The CDR3 is 17 residues long. Germline CDR1 SGHRS, CDR2 YFSETQ. CDR3 loop: CASSLGGLAGGNYEQYF. CDR3 bases: TGCGCCAGCAGCTTGGGGGGACTAGCGGGAGGGAACTACGAGCAGTACTTC. The complete variable domain, with remaining parts taken from reference TRBV5-1 and TRBJ2-7, reads KAGVTQTPRYLIKTRGQQVTLSCSPISGHRSVSWYQQTPGQGLQFLFEYFSETQRNKGNFPGRFSGRQFSNSRSEMNVSTLELGDSALYLCASSLGGLAGGNYEQYFGPGTRLTVT.

The V gene is TRBV6-5, the J gene TRBJ1-2; D gene unclear. The length of the CDR3 is 14 residues. Trimming removed 5 bases from V and 5 bases from J, with 15 bases in between. Per the germline V gene, CDR1 is MNHEY and CDR2 is SVGAGI. As DNA, the CDR3 is TGTGCCAGCAGTCTTAACCGAGGCCGTTATGGCTACACCTTC. This translates into CASSLNRGRYGYTF.

The chain employs TRBV7-2 and TRBJ1-2; 8 bases are a match to TRBD1. The CDR3 runs to 14 residues. Trimming removed 7 bases from V and 6 bases from J; junction bases left unmatched: 10. Germline V lookup: CDR1 SGHTA, CDR2 FQGNSA. DNA for the CDR3: TGTGCCAGCACCCCGAGCAGGGGGCCCGATGGCTACACCTTC. Protein sequence: CASTPSRGPDGYTF.

V gene TRBV27 combines with J gene TRBJ1-2; 8 bases agree with TRBD1. The CDR3 runs to 15 residues. Trimming at V came to 6 bases and at J to 6 bases, leaving 12 bases not matched to a gene. Per germline, CDR1 MNHEY and CDR2 SMNVEV (reference sequence). For the CDR3, the DNA is TGTGCCAGCAGCCGAATTACGGACAGGGCTCATGGCTACACCTTC. Protein sequence: CASSRITDRAHGYTF.

The rearrangement joins TRBV2 to TRBJ2-3; 14 nucleotides match TRBD2. The V gene end was trimmed by 3 bases and the J gene end by 2 bases; junction bases not matched to a gene: 4. This CDR3 has 17 amino acids. Germline lookup yields CDR1 SNHLY and CDR2 FYNNEI. CDR3 region: CASSEGLAGATTDTQYF. In DNA form, the CDR3 reads TGTGCCAGCAGTGAGGGACTAGCGGGGGCTACCACAGATACGCAGTATTTT.

The rearrangement links TRBV2 to TRBJ2-5, with 7 positions matching TRBD2. V lost 6 bases to trimming and J lost 0 bases; unmatched junction nucleotides: 4. This CDR3 comprises 14 residues. CDR1 and CDR2 from the germline V gene are SNHLY and FYNNEI. The CDR3 is CASRVAGYQETQYF. DNA of the CDR3: TGTGCCAGCAGAGTAGCGGGCTACCAAGAGACCCAGTACTTC.